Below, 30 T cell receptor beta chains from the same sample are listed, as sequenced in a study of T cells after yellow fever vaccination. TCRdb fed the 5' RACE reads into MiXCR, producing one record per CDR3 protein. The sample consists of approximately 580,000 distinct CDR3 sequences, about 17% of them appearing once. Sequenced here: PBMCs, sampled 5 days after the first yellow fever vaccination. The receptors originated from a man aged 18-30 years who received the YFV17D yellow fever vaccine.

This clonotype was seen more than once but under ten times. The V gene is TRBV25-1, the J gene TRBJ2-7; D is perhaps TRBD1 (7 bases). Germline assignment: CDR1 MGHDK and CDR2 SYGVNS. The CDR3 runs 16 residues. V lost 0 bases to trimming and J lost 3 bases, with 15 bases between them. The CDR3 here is CASSEYAGGHLYEQYF. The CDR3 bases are TGTGCCAGCAGTGAATACGCAGGGGGGCACCTCTACGAGCAGTACTTC.

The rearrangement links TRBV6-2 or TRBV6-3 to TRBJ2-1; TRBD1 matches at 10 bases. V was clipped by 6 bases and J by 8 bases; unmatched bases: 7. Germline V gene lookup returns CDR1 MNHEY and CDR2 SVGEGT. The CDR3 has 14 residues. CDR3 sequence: CASSTGTGDDEQFF. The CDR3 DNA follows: TGTGCCAGCAGCACCGGGACAGGGGATGATGAGCAGTTCTTC.

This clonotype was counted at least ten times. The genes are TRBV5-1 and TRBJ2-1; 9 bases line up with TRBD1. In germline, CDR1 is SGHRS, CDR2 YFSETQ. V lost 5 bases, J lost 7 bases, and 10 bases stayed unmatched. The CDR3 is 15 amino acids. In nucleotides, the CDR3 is TGCGCCAGCAGGTCTAGGTGGGACAGGGCAAATGAGCAGTTCTTC. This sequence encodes CASRSRWDRANEQFF.

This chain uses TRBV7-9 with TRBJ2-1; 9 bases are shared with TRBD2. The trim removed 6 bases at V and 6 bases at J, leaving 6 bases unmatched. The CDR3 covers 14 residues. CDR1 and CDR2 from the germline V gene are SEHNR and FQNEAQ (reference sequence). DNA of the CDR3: TGTGCCAGCAGTCCCGGGACTAGCATCAATGAGCAGTTCTTC. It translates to CASSPGTSINEQFF.

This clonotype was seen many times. The CDR3 DNA is TGTGCCAGCAGACGAGACAGAAATCAGTACTTC. Its protein product is CASRRDRNQYF. This chain connects TRBV12-3 or TRBV12-4 to TRBJ2-7, with D tentatively TRBD1 (5 bases). The V gene lost 6 bases and the J gene lost 10 bases, with 13 bases spanning the gap. The CDR3 is made up of 11 amino acids.

In nucleotides, the CDR3 is TGTGCCAGCAGTTACTCGGGGAGGGGGCACACTGAAGCTTTCTTT. This codes for CASSYSGRGHTEAFF. V is TRBV6-2 or TRBV6-3 and J is TRBJ1-1, with 7 bases fitting TRBD1. This CDR3 is built from 15 residues. The V and J ends lost 0 bases and 3 bases, in that order; junction bases with no gene match: 4. Germline CDR1 MNHEY, CDR2 SVGEGT.

The CDR3, as DNA: TGTGCCAGCAGTTTGAGCTCGGGGCCCCGGGAGACCCAGTACTTC. It codes for CASSLSSGPRETQYF. The chain is built from TRBV12-3 or TRBV12-4 and TRBJ2-5; the D call may be TRBD1 or TRBD2 (5 bases each). There are 15 residues in the CDR3. V was clipped by 3 bases and J by 5 bases, with 16 bases between them.

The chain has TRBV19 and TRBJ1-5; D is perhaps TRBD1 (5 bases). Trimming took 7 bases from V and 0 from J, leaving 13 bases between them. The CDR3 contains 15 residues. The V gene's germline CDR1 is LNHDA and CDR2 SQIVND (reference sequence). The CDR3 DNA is TGTGCCAGTACCACACAGGTTTATAGCAATCAGCCCCAGCATTTT. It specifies CASTTQVYSNQPQHF. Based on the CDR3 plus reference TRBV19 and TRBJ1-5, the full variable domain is DGGITQSPKYLFRKEGQNVTLSCEQNLNHDAMYWYRQDPGQGLRLIYYSQIVNDFQKGDIAEGYSVSREKKESFPLTVTSAQKNPTAFYLCASTTQVYSNQPQHFGDGTRLSIL.

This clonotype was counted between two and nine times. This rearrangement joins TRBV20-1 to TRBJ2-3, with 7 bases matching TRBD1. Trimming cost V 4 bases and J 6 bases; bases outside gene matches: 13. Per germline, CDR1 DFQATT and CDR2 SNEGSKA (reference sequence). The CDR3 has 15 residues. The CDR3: CSATHRGRGMDTQYF. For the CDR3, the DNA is TGCAGTGCTACTCACAGGGGAAGGGGGATGGATACGCAGTATTTT.

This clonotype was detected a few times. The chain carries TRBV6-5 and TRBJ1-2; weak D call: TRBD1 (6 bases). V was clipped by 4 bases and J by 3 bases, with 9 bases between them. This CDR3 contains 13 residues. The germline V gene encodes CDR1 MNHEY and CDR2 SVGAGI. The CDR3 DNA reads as TGTGCCAGCAGTTCACAGGGTCACTATGGCTACACCTTC. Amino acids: CASSSQGHYGYTF.

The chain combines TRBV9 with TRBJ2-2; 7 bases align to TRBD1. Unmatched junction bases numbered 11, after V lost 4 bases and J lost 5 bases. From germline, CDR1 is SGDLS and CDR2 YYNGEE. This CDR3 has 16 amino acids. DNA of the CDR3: TGTGCCAGCAGCCCCCGGGCAGGGGGTGGTACCGGGGAGCTGTTTTTT. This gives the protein CASSPRAGGGTGELFF. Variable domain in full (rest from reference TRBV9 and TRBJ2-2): DSGVTQTPKHLITATGQRVTLRCSPRSGDLSVYWYQQSLDQGLQFLIQYYNGEERAKGNILERFSAQQFPDLHSELNLSSLELGDSALYFCASSPRAGGGTGELFFGEGSRLTVL.

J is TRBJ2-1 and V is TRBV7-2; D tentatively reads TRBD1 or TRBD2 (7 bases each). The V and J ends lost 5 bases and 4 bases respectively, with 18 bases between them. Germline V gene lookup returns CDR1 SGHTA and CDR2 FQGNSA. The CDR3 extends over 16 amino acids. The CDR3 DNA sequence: TGTGCCAGCAGCCTCCCGGGGAGGGGGCATTACAATGAGCAGTTCTTC. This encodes CASSLPGRGHYNEQFF.

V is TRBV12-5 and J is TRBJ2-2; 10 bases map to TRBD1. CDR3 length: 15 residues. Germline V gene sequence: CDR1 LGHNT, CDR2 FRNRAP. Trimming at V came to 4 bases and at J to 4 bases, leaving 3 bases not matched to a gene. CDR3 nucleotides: TGTGCTAGTGGTTCCGGACAGGGGGGCACCGGGGAGCTGTTTTTT. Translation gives CASGSGQGGTGELFF.

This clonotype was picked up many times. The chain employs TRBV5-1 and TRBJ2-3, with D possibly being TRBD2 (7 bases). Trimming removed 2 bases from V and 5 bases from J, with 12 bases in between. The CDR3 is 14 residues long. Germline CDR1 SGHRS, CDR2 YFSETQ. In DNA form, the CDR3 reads TGCGCCAGCAGCTTTGGAGGGGGGGAAGATACGCAGTATTTT. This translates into CASSFGGGEDTQYF.

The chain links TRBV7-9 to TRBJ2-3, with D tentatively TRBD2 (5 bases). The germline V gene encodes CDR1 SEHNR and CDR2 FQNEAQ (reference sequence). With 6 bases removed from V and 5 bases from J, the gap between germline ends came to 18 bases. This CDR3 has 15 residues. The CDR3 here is CASRLGIGKRDTQYF. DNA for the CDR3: TGTGCCAGCAGACTCGGGATAGGGAAAAGAGATACGCAGTATTTT.

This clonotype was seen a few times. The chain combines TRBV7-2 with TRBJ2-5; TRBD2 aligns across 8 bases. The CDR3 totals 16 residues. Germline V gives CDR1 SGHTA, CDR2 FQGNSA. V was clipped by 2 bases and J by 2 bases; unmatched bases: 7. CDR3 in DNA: TGTGCCAGCAGCTTAAATAGCGGGACTGTGCAAGAGACCCAGTACTTC. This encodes CASSLNSGTVQETQYF.

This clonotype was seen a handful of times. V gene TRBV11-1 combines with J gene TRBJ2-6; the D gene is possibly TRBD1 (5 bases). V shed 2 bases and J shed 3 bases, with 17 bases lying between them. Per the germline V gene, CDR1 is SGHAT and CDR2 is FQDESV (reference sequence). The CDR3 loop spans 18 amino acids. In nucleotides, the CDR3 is TGTGCCAGCAGCTTAAGGGCAGGCAGGGTGAGTGGGGCCAACGTCCTGACTTTC. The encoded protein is CASSLRAGRVSGANVLTF.

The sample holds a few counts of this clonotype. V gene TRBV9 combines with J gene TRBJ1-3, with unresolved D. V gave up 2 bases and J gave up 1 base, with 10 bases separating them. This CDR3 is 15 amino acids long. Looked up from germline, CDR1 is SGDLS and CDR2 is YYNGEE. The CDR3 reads CASSVGAFSGNTIYF. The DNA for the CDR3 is TGTGCCAGCAGCGTGGGTGCATTTTCTGGAAACACCATATATTTT.

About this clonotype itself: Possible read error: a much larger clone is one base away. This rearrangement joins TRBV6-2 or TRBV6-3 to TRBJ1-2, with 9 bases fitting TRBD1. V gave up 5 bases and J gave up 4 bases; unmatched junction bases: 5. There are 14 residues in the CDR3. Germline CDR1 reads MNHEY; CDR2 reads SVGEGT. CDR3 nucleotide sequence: TGTGCCAGCAGTCAACAGGGGGCTGGCTATGGCTACACCTTC. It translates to CASSQQGAGYGYTF.

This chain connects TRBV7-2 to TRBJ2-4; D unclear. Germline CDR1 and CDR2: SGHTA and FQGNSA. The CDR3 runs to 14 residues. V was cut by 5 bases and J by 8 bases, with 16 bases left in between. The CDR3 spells CASSPSADRDIQYF. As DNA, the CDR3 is TGTGCCAGCAGCCCCTCGGCCGATCGTGACATTCAGTACTTC.

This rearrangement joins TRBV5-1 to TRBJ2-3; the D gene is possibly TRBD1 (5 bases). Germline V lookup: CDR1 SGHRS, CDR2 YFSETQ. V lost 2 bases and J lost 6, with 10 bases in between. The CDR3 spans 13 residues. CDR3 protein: CASSFQGSDTQYF. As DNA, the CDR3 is TGCGCCAGCAGCTTTCAGGGCTCGGATACGCAGTATTTT.

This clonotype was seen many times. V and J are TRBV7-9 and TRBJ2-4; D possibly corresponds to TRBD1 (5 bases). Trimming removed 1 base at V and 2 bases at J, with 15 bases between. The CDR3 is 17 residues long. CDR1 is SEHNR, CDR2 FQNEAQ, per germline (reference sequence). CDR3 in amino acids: CASSLVGTGITKNIQYF. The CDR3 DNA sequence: TGTGCCAGCAGCTTAGTGGGAACAGGAATAACCAAAAACATTCAGTACTTC.

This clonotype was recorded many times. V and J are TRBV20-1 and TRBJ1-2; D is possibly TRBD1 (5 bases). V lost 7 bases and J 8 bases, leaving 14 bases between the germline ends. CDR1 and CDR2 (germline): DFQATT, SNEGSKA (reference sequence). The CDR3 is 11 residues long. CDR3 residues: CSVSRDEGYTF. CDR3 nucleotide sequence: TGCAGTGTATCCAGGGACGAGGGCTACACCTTC.

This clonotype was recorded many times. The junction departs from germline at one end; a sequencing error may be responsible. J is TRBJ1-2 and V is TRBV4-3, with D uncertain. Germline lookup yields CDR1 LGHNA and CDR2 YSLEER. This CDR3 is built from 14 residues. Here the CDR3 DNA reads TGTGCCAGCAGCCAAGATCGGGGAAACTATGGCTACACCTTC. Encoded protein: CASSQDRGNYGYTF.

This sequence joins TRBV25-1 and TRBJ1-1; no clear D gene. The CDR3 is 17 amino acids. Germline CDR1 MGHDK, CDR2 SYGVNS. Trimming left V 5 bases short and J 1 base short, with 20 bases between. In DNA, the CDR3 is TGTGCCAGCAGTACCCGGGCCAGAGTCTACGCGAACACTGAAGCTTTCTTT. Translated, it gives CASSTRARVYANTEAFF.

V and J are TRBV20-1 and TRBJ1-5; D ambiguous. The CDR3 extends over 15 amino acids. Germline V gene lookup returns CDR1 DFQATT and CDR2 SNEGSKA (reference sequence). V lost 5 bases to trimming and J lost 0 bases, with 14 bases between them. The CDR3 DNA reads TGCAGTGCTCCCAAACCGGGCTTTAGCAATCAGCCCCAGCATTTT. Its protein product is CSAPKPGFSNQPQHF.

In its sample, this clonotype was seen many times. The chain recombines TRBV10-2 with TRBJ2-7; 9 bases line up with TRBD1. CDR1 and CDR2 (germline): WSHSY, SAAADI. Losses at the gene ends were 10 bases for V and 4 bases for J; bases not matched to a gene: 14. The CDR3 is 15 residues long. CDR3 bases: TGCGCCACCAGAAAGGCGGGACAGGGTTCTTACGAGCAGTACTTC. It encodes CATRKAGQGSYEQYF.

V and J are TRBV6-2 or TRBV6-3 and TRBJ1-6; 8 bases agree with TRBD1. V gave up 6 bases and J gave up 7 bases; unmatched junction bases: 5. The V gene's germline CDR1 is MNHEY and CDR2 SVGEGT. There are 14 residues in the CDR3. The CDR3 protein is CASSSRGQNSPLHF. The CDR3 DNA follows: TGTGCCAGCAGCTCCAGGGGGCAAAATTCACCCCTCCACTTT.

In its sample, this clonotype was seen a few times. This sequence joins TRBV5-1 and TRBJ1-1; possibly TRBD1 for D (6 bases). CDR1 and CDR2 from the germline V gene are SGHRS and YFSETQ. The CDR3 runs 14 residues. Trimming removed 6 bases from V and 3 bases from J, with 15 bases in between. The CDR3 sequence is CASKMGGRDTEAFF. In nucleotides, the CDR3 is TGCGCCAGCAAGATGGGGGGCAGGGACACTGAAGCTTTCTTT.

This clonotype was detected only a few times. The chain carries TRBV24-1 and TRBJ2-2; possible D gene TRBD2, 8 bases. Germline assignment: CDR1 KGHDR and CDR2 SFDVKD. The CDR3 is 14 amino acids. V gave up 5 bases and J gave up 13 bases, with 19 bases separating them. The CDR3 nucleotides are TGTGCCACCAGTGCCCCAGGACAGGCGGGAGGGCTGTTTTTT. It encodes CATSAPGQAGGLFF.